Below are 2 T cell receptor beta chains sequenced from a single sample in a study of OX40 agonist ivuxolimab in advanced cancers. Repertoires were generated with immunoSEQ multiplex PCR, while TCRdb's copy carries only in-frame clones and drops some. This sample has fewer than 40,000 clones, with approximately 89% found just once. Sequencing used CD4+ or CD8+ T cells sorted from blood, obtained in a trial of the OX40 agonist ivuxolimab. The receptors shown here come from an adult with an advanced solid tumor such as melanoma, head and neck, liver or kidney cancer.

Here the CDR3 DNA reads TGTGCCAGCAGCCTGGGGGGTGGTCAACCGGGACTAGAGACCCAGTACTTC. Its translation: CASSLGGGQPGLETQYF. This chain uses TRBV7-7 with TRBJ2-5; maybe TRBD2 (6 bases). This CDR3 is 17 amino acids long. With 5 bases removed from V and 4 bases from J, the gap between germline ends came to 23 bases. Germline V gives CDR1 SSHAT, CDR2 FNYEAQ (reference sequence).

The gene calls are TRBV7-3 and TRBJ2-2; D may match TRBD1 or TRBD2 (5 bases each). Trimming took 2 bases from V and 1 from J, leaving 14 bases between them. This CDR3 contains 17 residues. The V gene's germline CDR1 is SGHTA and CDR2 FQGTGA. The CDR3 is CASSLSRDRVNTGELFF. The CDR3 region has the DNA TGTGCCAGCAGCTTATCCCGGGACCGAGTGAACACCGGGGAGCTGTTTTTT. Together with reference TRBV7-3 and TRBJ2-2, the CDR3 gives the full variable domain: GAGVSQTPSNKVTEKGKYVELRCDPISGHTALYWYRQSLGQGPEFLIYFQGTGAADDSGLPNDRFFAVRPEGSVSTLKIQRTERGDSAVYLCASSLSRDRVNTGELFFGEGSRLTVL.